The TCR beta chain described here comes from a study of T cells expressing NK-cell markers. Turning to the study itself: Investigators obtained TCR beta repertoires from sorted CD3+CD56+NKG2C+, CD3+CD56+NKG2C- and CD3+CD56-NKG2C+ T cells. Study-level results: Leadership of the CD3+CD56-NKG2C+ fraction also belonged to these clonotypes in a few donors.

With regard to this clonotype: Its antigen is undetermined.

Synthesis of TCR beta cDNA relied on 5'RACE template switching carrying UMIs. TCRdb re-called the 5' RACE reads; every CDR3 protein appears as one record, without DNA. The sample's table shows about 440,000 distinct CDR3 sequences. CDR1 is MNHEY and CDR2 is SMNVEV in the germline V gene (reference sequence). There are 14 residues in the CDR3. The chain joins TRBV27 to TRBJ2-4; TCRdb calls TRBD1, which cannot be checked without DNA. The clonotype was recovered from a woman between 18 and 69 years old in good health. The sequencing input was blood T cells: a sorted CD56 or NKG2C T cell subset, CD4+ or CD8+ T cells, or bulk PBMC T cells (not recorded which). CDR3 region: CASSPGGAKNIQYF.